A selection of T cell receptor beta chains follows, all from one sample in a study of blood T cell repertoires in COVID-19. Only in-frame clones appear in the TCRdb table, and some are missing; sequencing was by immunoSEQ multiplex PCR. The table lists approximately 200,000 clones, more than 75% of them singletons. Sequencing was carried out using peripheral blood. These receptors were obtained from a middle-aged man with active or convalescent COVID-19. CDR3s include the opening cysteine and the closing phenylalanine or tryptophan. A D gene is named only where the DNA matches it firmly. The size field is filled for only some rows; it gives once, few, many or a size class.

d_call	cdr3_length	v_call	clone_size	j_call	cdr3_aa	cdr3_nt
-	13	TRBV10-3	-	TRBJ1-5	CAISDRVNQPQHF	TGTGCCATCAGTGACAGGGTAAATCAGCCCCAGCATTTT
-	15	TRBV28	-	TRBJ1-6	CASSPRLGNNSPLHF	TGTGCCAGCAGTCCCCGTCTAGGAAATAATTCACCCCTCCACTTT
TRBD1	16	TRBV27	-	TRBJ2-2	CASSQGATYDTGELFF	TGTGCCAGCAGTCAGGGGGCGACCTACGACACCGGGGAGCTGTTTTTT
TRBD1	15	TRBV28	few	TRBJ1-2	CASILWTGAGYGYTF	TGTGCCAGCATCCTCTGGACAGGGGCCGGCTATGGCTACACCTTC
-	17	TRBV27	-	TRBJ1-6	CATHPLKTGFPNSPLHF	TGTGCCACCCACCCACTAAAGACAGGCTTCCCCAATTCACCCCTCCACTTT
-	15	TRBV19	-	TRBJ1-6	CASSIRRGGNSPLHF	TGTGCCAGTAGTATAAGGAGGGGAGGAAATTCACCCCTCCACTTT
-	15	TRBV7-3	few	TRBJ1-3	CASSLRGGAGNTIYF	TGTGCCAGCAGCTTACGAGGAGGGGCTGGAAACACCATATATTTT
TRBD2	18	TRBV5-1	-	TRBJ2-3	CASSLRAGGSSIRDTQYF	TGCGCCAGCAGCTTAAGGGCGGGGGGCTCTTCAATAAGAGATACGCAGTATTTT
TRBD1	13	TRBV5-4	once	TRBJ1-1	CATPGQGIGEAFF	TGTGCCACTCCGGGACAGGGGATCGGTGAAGCTTTCTTT
TRBD1	14	TRBV2	-	TRBJ1-1	CASSFTGGNTEAFF	TGTGCCAGCAGTTTTACAGGGGGGAACACTGAAGCTTTCTTT
TRBD1	15	TRBV28	-	TRBJ1-5	CASRPTGGRNQPQHF	TGTGCCAGCCGACCGACAGGGGGACGAAATCAGCCCCAGCATTTT
-	15	TRBV7-9	-	TRBJ1-2	CASSKNGGRLGGYTF	TGTGCCAGCAGCAAGAACGGGGGACGGCTCGGCGGCTACACCTTC
-	15	TRBV5-1	-	TRBJ1-5	CASSFQGRLDQPQHF	TGCGCCAGCAGTTTCCAGGGGCGTTTAGATCAGCCCCAGCATTTT
-	15	TRBV27	-	TRBJ1-2	CASSLAAGAAYGYTF	TGTGCCAGCAGTTTAGCGGCAGGGGCTGCCTATGGCTACACCTTC
TRBD1	15	TRBV5-5	-	TRBJ1-2	CASSLLGQGPGGYTF	TGTGCCAGCAGCTTGTTGGGACAGGGGCCCGGGGGCTACACCTTC
TRBD1	15	TRBV11-3	once	TRBJ1-6	CASSRTGTGNSPLHF	TGTGCCAGCAGCCGGACCGGGACAGGCAATTCACCCCTCCACTTT
TRBD1	15	TRBV7-2	-	TRBJ2-7	CASSSQGQGSYEQYF	TGTGCCAGCAGCTCCCAGGGACAGGGGTCCTACGAGCAGTACTTC
TRBD1	14	TRBV11-2	-	TRBJ1-2	CASRPGQAPYGYTF	TGTGCCAGCAGACCAGGACAGGCCCCCTATGGCTACACCTTC
-	14	TRBV5-1	-	TRBJ1-1	CASSLEGGEGGAFF	TGCGCCAGCAGCTTGGAAGGAGGGGAGGGCGGGGCTTTCTTT
-	10	TRBV27	-	TRBJ2-3	CASRADTQYF	TGTGCCAGCCGGGCAGATACGCAGTATTTT
-	15	TRBV5-4	-	TRBJ2-3	CASSLGGSIGDTQYF	TGTGCCAGCAGCTTGGGCGGAAGTATTGGTGATACGCAGTATTTT
TRBD1	14	TRBV5-4	-	TRBJ2-7	CASSPGQGAYEQYF	TGTGCCAGCAGCCCTGGACAGGGGGCCTACGAGCAGTACTTC
TRBD2	15	TRBV5-1	-	TRBJ2-1	CASSLGLAGGNEQFF	TGCGCCAGCAGCTTGGGCCTAGCGGGAGGTAATGAGCAGTTCTTC
-	15	TRBV5-1	many	TRBJ2-1	CASSYRDWVLEEQFF	TGCGCCAGCAGCTATCGGGACTGGGTATTGGAGGAGCAGTTCTTC
TRBD1	14	TRBV18	-	TRBJ2-7	CASSPGQGPYEQYF	TGTGCCAGCTCGCCGGGACAGGGTCCCTACGAGCAGTACTTC
-	14	TRBV2	few	TRBJ1-2	CASSGGLQGYGYTF	TGTGCCAGCAGTGGGGGATTACAGGGATATGGCTACACCTTC
TRBD1	16	TRBV9	few	TRBJ2-3	CASSADRVGGTDTQYF	TGTGCCAGCAGCGCGGACAGGGTGGGGGGCACAGATACGCAGTATTTT
TRBD2	15	TRBV7-2	-	TRBJ2-1	CASSLSVAGGGEQFF	TGTGCCAGCAGCTTATCGGTAGCGGGAGGCGGTGAGCAGTTCTTC
TRBD2	18	TRBV4-2	-	TRBJ2-7	CASSQGLAGPSPSYEQYF	TGTGCCAGCAGCCAAGGACTAGCGGGGCCCAGTCCCTCCTACGAGCAGTACTTC
-	17	TRBV3-1/TRBV3-2	once	TRBJ1-1	CASSQRRWARENTEAFF	TGTGCCAGCAGCCAAAGGCGGTGGGCCAGGGAGAACACTGAAGCTTTCTTT
-	13	TRBV7-3	-	TRBJ2-2	CASSPQGSGELFF	TGTGCCAGCAGCCCACAGGGATCCGGGGAGCTGTTTTTT
TRBD2	15	TRBV24-1	few	TRBJ2-2	CATSESGGPRWELFF	TGTGCCACCAGTGAGAGCGGGGGGCCGAGGTGGGAGCTGTTTTTT
TRBD1	12	TRBV28	-	TRBJ1-1	CASSYDRGEAFF	TGTGCCAGCAGTTACGACAGGGGTGAAGCTTTCTTT
-	12	TRBV29-1	-	TRBJ1-1	CSSRGGDTEAFF	TGCAGCTCTCGCGGAGGAGACACTGAAGCTTTCTTT
-	14	TRBV5-1	-	TRBJ2-1	CASSLVRGRDEQFF	TGCGCCAGCAGCTTGGTCAGGGGTCGTGATGAGCAGTTCTTC
TRBD2	15	TRBV7-3	-	TRBJ2-2	CASSYAGGNTGELFF	TGTGCCAGCAGCTACGCGGGAGGGAACACCGGGGAGCTGTTTTTT
-	15	TRBV9	-	TRBJ1-2	CASSVDPTAGYGYTF	TGTGCCAGCAGCGTAGATCCGACGGCGGGGTATGGCTACACCTTC
TRBD2	19	TRBV11-2	-	TRBJ2-2	CASSFDSVGLAGSTGELFF	TGTGCCAGCAGCTTTGATTCAGTCGGACTAGCGGGTAGCACCGGGGAGCTGTTTTTT
-	13	TRBV18	few	TRBJ1-2	CASSPDSYYGYTF	TGTGCCAGCTCACCTGACAGTTACTATGGCTACACCTTC
-	14	TRBV5-1	-	TRBJ1-1	CASSLGNGGTEAFF	TGCGCCAGCAGCTTGGGGAACGGGGGCACTGAAGCTTTCTTT
TRBD1	14	TRBV5-1	few	TRBJ1-4	CASSSTGINEKLFF	TGCGCCAGCTCATCGACAGGGATCAATGAAAAACTGTTTTTT
TRBD1	13	TRBV19	-	TRBJ2-1	CASRRGQLNEQFF	TGTGCCAGTAGGAGGGGGCAGCTCAATGAGCAGTTCTTC